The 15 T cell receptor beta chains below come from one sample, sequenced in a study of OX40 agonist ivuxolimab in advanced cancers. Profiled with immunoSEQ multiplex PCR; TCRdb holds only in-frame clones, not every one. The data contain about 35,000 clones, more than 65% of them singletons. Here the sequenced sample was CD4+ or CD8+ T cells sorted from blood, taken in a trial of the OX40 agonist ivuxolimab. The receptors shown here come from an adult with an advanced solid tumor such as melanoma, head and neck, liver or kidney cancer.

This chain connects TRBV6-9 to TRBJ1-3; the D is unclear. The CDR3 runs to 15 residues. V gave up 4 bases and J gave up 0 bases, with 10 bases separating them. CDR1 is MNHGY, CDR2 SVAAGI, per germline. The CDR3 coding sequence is TGTGCCAGCAGTTTCAGTACCAGCTCTGGAAACACCATATATTTT. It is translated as CASSFSTSSGNTIYF.

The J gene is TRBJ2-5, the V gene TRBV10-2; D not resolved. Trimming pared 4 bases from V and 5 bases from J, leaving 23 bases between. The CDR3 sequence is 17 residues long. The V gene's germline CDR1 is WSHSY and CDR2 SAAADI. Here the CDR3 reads CASSGLLRITVDETQYF. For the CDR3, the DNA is TGCGCCAGCAGTGGACTGCTACGGATCACCGTCGACGAGACCCAGTACTTC.

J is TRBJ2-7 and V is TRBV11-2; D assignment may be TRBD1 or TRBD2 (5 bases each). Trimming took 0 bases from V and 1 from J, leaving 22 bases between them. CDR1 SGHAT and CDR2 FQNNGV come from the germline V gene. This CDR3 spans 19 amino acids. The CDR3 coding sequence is TGTGCCAGCAGCTTAGATATGGTTCCCGGGGCGGTTTTTTCCTACGAGCAGTACTTC. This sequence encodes CASSLDMVPGAVFSYEQYF.

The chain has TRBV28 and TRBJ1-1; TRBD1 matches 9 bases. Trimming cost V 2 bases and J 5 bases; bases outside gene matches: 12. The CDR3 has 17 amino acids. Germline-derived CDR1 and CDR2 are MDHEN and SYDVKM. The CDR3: CASSLGWPGQGGTEAFF. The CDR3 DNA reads TGTGCCAGCAGTTTAGGCTGGCCGGGACAGGGTGGTACTGAAGCTTTCTTT.

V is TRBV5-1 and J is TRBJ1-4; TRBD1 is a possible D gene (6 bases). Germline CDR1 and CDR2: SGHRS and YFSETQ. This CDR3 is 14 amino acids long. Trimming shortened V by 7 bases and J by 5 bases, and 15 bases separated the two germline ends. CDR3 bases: TGCGCCAGCGGCGGGGACACCGGGAATGAAAAACTGTTTTTT. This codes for CASGGDTGNEKLFF.

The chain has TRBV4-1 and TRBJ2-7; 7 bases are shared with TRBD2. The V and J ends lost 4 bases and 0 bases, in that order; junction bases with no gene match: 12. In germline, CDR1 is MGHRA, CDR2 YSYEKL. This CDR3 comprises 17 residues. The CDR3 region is CASSRLAGQISSYEQYF. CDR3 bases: TGCGCCAGCAGCCGGTTAGCGGGCCAAATAAGCTCCTACGAGCAGTACTTC.

CDR3 nucleotides: TGTGCCAGCAGGTATCTGGGTGGCTCCTACAATGAGCAGTTCTTC. This gives the protein CASRYLGGSYNEQFF. The chain recombines TRBV7-9 with TRBJ2-1; D gene unclear. This CDR3 has 15 residues. Looked up from germline, CDR1 is SEHNR and CDR2 is FQNEAQ (reference sequence). V lost 6 bases, J lost 0 bases, and 12 bases lay in between. The whole variable domain, filled in from reference TRBV7-9 and TRBJ2-1, reads DTGVSQNPRHKITKRGQNVTFRCDPISEHNRLYWYRQTLGQGPEFLTYFQNEAQLEKSRLLSDRFSAERPKGSFSTLEIQRTEQGDSAMYLCASRYLGGSYNEQFFGPGTRLTVL.

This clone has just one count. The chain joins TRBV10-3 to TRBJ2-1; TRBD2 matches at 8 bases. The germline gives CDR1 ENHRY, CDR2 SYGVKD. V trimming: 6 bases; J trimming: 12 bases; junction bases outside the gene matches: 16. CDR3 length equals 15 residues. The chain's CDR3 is CAISQNSGATQLQFF. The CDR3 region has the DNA TGTGCCATCAGCCAAAATAGCGGGGCAACTCAATTGCAGTTCTTC.

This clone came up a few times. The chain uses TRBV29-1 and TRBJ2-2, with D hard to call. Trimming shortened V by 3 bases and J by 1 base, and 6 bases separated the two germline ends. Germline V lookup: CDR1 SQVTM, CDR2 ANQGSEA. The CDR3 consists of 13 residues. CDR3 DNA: TGCAGCGTTGACAACCGGAACACCGGGGAGCTGTTTTTT. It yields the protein CSVDNRNTGELFF.

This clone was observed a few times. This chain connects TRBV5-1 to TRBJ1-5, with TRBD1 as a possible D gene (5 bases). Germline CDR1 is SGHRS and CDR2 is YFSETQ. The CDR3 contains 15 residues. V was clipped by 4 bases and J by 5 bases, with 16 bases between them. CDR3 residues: CASSPAGARDQPQHF. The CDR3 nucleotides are TGCGCCAGCAGCCCGGCCGGGGCTAGGGATCAGCCCCAGCATTTT.

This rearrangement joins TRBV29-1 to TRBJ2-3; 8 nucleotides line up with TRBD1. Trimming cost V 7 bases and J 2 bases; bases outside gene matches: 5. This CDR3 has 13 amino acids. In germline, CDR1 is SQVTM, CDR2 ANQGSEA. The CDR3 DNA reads TGCAGCGATAGACAGGGGTCCACAGATACGCAGTATTTT. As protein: CSDRQGSTDTQYF.

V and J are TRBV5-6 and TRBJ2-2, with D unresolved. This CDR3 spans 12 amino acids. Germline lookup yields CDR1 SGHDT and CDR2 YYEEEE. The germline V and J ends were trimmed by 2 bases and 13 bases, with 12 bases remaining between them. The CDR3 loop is CASSLYGSRLFF. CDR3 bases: TGTGCCAGCAGCTTATATGGGTCACGGCTGTTTTTT.

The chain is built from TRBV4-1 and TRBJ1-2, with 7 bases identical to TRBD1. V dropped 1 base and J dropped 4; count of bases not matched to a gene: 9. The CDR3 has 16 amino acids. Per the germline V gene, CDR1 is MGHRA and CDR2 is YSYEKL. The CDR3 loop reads CASSQGRGGQLYGYTF. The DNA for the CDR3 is TGCGCCAGCAGCCAAGGGAGAGGGGGACAGCTCTATGGCTACACCTTC.

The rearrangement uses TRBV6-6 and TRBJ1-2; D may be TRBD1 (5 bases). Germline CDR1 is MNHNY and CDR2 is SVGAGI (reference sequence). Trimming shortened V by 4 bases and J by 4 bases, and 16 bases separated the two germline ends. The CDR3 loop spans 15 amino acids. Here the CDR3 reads CASSSARDSVYGYTF. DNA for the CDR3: TGTGCCAGCAGTTCCGCCCGCGACAGCGTCTATGGCTACACCTTC.

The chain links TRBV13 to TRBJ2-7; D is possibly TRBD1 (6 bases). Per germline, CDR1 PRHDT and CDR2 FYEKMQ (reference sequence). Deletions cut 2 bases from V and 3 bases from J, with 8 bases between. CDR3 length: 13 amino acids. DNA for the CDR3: TGTGCCAGCAGCTTAAGACAGGACTACGAGCAGTACTTC. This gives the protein CASSLRQDYEQYF.